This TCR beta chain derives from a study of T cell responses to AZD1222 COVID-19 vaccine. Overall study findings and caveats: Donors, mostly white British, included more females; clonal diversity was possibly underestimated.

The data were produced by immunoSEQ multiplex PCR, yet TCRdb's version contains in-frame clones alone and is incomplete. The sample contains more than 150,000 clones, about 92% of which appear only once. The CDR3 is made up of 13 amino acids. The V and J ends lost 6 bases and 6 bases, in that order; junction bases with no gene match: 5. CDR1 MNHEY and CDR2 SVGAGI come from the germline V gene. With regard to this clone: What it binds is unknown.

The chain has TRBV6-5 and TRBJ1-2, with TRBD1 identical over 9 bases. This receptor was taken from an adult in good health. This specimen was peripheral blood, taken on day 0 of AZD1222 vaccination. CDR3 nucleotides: TGTGCCAGCAGACGGGACAGGGACCATGGCTACACCTTC. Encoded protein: CASRRDRDHGYTF.